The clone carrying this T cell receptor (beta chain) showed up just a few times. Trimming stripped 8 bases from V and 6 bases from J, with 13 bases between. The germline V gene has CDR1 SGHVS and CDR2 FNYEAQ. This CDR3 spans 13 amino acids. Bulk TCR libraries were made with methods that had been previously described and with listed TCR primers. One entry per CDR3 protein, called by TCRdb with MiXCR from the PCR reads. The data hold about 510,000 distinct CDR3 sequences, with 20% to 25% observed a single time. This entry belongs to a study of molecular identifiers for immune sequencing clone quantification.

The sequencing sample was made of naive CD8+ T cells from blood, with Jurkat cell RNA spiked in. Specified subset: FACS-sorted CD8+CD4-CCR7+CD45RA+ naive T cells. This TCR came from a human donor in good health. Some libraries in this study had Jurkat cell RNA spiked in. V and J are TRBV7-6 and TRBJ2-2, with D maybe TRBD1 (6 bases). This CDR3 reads CASARAGAGELFF. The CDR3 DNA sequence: TGTGCCAGCGCAAGGGCAGGGGCCGGGGAGCTGTTTTTT.